This TCR beta chain was profiled in a study of cytomegalovirus exposure and HLA in healthy donors. The length of the CDR3 is 14 residues. The V segment lost 4 bases and the J segment 6 bases; nucleotides outside the gene matches: 8. From germline, CDR1 is MDHEN and CDR2 SYDVKM. PCR used 60 Vbeta primers and 13 Jbeta primers. Here immunoSEQ multiplex PCR was the method, and the copy in TCRdb shows in-frame clones only, minus some. This sample yields 100,000 or so clones, of which 74% are seen a single time; about 2% belongs to the top ten. The sample consisted of PBMCs. The genes are TRBV28 and TRBJ2-7; 8 bases are shared with TRBD2. This TCR was sampled from a human donor in good health. In DNA, the CDR3 is TGTGCCAGCAGTTCGCCAGGACTAGCTTTCGAGCAGTACTTC. It is translated as CASSSPGLAFEQYF. The full variable domain, completed using reference TRBV28 and TRBJ2-7, is DVKVTQSSRYLVKRTGEKVFLECVQDMDHENMFWYRQDPGLGLRLIYFSYDVKMKEKGDIPEGYSVSREKKERFSLILESASTNQTSMYLCASSSPGLAFEQYFGPGTRLTVT.